This T cell receptor (beta chain) originates from a study of control samples from healthy donors and cancer patients. J was trimmed by 0 bases and V by 6 bases; bases with no gene match: 5. The CDR3 extends over 15 amino acids. The germline V gene encodes CDR1 SNHLY and CDR2 FYNNEI. Clones were read by immunoSEQ multiplex PCR, and TCRdb kept only the in-frame ones, dropping some. The top ten clones hold 5% to 7% of a sample with 75,000 to 95,000 clones, 70% to 90% of them seen once. This TCR derives from a woman aged 50 to 60 in good health. The chain couples TRBV2 to TRBJ2-1; 7 bases are shared with TRBD1. Sequenced: blood. CDR3 nucleotides: TGTGCCAGCAGGCTCCGGGACAGCTCCTACAATGAGCAGTTCTTC. Translation: CASRLRDSSYNEQFF. Looking up the rest from reference TRBV2 and TRBJ2-1 gives the full variable domain: EPEVTQTPSHQVTQMGQEVILRCVPISNHLYFYWYRQILGQKVEFLVSFYNNEISEKSEIFDDQFSVERPDGSNFTLKIRSTKLEDSAMYFCASRLRDSSYNEQFFGPGTRLTVL.